The subject of this entry is one T cell receptor (beta chain). No cognate antigen has been identified for it. No clone much larger than this one lies a single base away; base qualities are absent. Libraries came from the immunoSEQ multiplex PCR assay. TCRdb re-hosts the immuneACCESS table, in-frame sequences only. Its copies lack some clones; in the studies checked, an unresolved V gene accounts for under half of them, and the cause for the rest is not known. This sample comprises around 150,000 clones, 94% of them detected only once. The leading ten clones occupy about 14% of the sample. The data originate from a study of control samples from healthy donors and cancer patients (TCRdb year 2020). V was cut back by 2 bases and J by 11 bases, leaving a gap of 12 bases between them. The CDR3 covers 13 residues, taking in both the cysteine and the phenylalanine. Only the CDR3 part of the read is kept: 39 bases, read in frame from the first base.

The V gene is TRBV12-3 or TRBV12-4 and the J gene is TRBJ1-4; the D gene lacks a confident call. The clonotype originates from a man aged 55 to 70 with colorectal cancer. Source material: PBMCs. The DNA sequence is TGTGCCAGCAGTTTATCGGTAATGAAGAAACTGTTTTTT. This gives the protein CASSLSVMKKLFF.